A selection of T cell receptor beta chains follows, all from one sample in a study of response to subunit inactivated influenza vaccine. TCRdb analysed the RT-PCR reads with MiXCR anew, one entry per CDR3 protein. The sample contains around 530,000 distinct CDR3 sequences, 10% to 15% of which appear only once. The sequences come from PBMCs from blood, collected on the day of vaccination. The receptors were sampled from a man in his fifties or sixties who received an inactivated influenza vaccine. Both conserved end residues are part of each CDR3.

TRBV4-3,16,CASSQDFQGGSYEQYF
TRBV6-5,10,CARSWGRGYF
TRBV29-1,14,CSVEGHRGTYEQYF
TRBV19,15,CASSTGQGVSETQYF
TRBV6-2/TRBV6-3,16,CASSYRPDRENYGYTF
TRBV5-6,13,CASSLGVADTQYF
TRBV6-1,13,CASNQGVGEKLFF
TRBV9,16,CASSVTSGRGTDTQYF
TRBV3-1,16,CASSEDPSGGANEQFF
TRBV4-1,18,CASSRLGQGTGFTDTQYF
TRBV10-3,19,CAISESIFLGQGIYNEQFF
TRBV28,13,CASSWDRRDEQYF
TRBV20-1,14,CSAPRGASNSPLHF
TRBV15,12,CATSRDDYTQYF